One T cell receptor beta chain is described in this entry. These data are taken from a study of OX40 agonist ivuxolimab in advanced cancers. V lost 7 bases to trimming and J lost 8 bases; unmatched junction nucleotides: 5. The germline gives CDR1 GTSNPN, CDR2 SVGIG (reference sequence). This CDR3 has 11 amino acids. Produced via immunoSEQ multiplex PCR; TCRdb's table is partial and in-frame only. The sample has approximately 15,000 clones; about 76% are singletons. The rearrangement links TRBV30 to TRBJ1-1; 9 bases match TRBD1. Sequencing was performed on CD4+ or CD8+ T cells sorted from blood, taken in a trial of the OX40 agonist ivuxolimab. The sequence derives from an adult with an advanced solid tumor such as melanoma, head and neck, liver or kidney cancer. In DNA form, the CDR3 reads TGTGCCTCAGAAGACAGGGGGGAAGCTTTCTTT. Translating gives CASEDRGEAFF.